This T cell receptor (beta chain) was recorded in a study of cytomegalovirus exposure and HLA in healthy donors. Overall study context: In a later analysis, the 130 or so validation repertoires were reported to have used the same platform as the approximately 700 first-cohort repertoires. Study-wide results and caveats: The investigators catalogued under 200 TCR beta chains as cytomegalovirus-associated. A few CMV-associated chains were confirmed in vitro to be specific for CMV antigens.

This CDR3 is 14 amino acids long. The V end was cut by 4 bases, the J end by 3 bases, with 14 bases between. CDR1 is SGHKS and CDR2 is YYEKEE in the germline V gene (reference sequence). Libraries were prepared by immunoSEQ multiplex PCR; TCRdb keeps only in-frame clonotypes and omits some of them. The sample lists about 48,000 clones; 88% were seen once. As to this clone: Its target is unknown.

The TCR sequence derives from a woman aged 25 to 45 in good health and CMV-seronegative. Specimen: PBMCs. This chain connects TRBV5-5 to TRBJ2-7; D is possibly TRBD1 (5 bases). The CDR3 sequence is CASSPAGPLYEQYF. The CDR3 bases are TGTGCCAGCAGCCCCGCAGGGCCTCTCTACGAGCAGTACTTC.